This is a list of T cell receptor beta chains from one sample in a study of T-cell reconstitution after alpha-beta-depleted transplantation in children. TCRdb reanalysed the PCR reads using MiXCR and keeps one entry per CDR3 protein. The profile covers 400,000 to 550,000 distinct CDR3 sequences, with roughly 10% appearing a single time and 2% taken by the ten largest. The specimen comprised PBMCs, sampled before TCRalphabeta/CD19-depleted stem cell transplant. These TCRs come from a child aged 2 to 10 with inherited bone marrow failure, due to receive a stem cell transplant. CDR3s include the opening cysteine and the closing phenylalanine or tryptophan. A D gene is named only where the DNA matches it firmly. Clone size, where shown, is once, few, many, or a class for clones that have expanded.

TRBJ2-1	TRBD1	few	TRBV30	TGTGCCTGGAGTCCGAGGTGGACAGGGAACTACAATGAGCAGTTCTTC	CAWSPRWTGNYNEQFF
TRBJ1-1	TRBD1	many	TRBV29-1	TGCAGCGCTCGACAGGGCCAGAACACTGAAGCTTTCTTT	CSARQGQNTEAFF
TRBJ1-1	TRBD1	.	TRBV11-2	TGTGCCAGCAGCTTGCACAGGGGCACTGAAGCTTTATTT	CASSLHRGTEALF
TRBJ1-2	.	many	TRBV29-1	TGCAGCGTCCTTGGGGCTCCCCTAGACTATGGCTACACCTTC	CSVLGAPLDYGYTF
TRBJ2-3	.	many	TRBV12-3/TRBV12-4	TGTGCCAGCAGGAGCGGATTAATAAGCACAGATACGCAGTATTTT	CASRSGLISTDTQYF
TRBJ2-5	.	many	TRBV27	TGTGCCAGCAGACAAAGGCTTACATACCAAGAGACCCAGTACTTC	CASRQRLTYQETQYF
TRBJ2-5	TRBD1	many	TRBV7-7	TGTGCCAGCAGCCGGGGACAGGGAGAGACCCAGTACTTC	CASSRGQGETQYF
TRBJ2-4	.	once	TRBV6-1	TGTGCCAGCAGGGGAACAGGGGAGGGCATTCAGTACTTC	CASRGTGEGIQYF
TRBJ2-7	TRBD1	many	TRBV7-9	TGTGCCAGCAGCCGGACAGGGGATTCCTACGAGCAGTACTTC	CASSRTGDSYEQYF
TRBJ2-1	.	.	TRBV6-2/TRBV6-3	TGTGCCAGCAGTTATTGGAATGAGCAGTTCTTC	CASSYWNEQFF
TRBJ2-3	.	.	TRBV7-6	TGTGCCAGCAGCTTAGAAGGGGTGGTAGATACTCAGTATTTT	CASSLEGVVDTQYF
TRBJ1-2	.	.	TRBV19	TGTGCCAGTAGTCCACCTAGAGGCAGCCCGCTCTATGGCTACACCTTC	CASSPPRGSPLYGYTF